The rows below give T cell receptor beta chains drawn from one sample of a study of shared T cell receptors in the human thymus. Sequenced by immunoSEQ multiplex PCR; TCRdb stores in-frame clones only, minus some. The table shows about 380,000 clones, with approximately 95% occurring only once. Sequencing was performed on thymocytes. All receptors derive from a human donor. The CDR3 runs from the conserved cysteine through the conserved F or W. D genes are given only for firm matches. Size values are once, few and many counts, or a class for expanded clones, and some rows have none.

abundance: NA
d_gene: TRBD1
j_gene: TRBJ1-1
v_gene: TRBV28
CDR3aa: CASSLDGQGANFCTEAFF
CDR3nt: TGTGCCAGCAGTTTAGACGGACAGGGGGCGAATTTTTGCACTGAAGCTTTCTTT

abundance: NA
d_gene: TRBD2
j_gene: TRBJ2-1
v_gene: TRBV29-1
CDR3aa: CSATRTGQTTSGRAQEQFF
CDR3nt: TGCAGCGCTACCCGGACAGGGCAAACGACTAGCGGGAGGGCCCAGGAGCAGTTCTTC

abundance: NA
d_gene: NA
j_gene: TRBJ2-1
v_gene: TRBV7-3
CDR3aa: CASSLDRTSVSTYNEQFF
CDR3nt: TGTGCCAGCAGCTTAGACAGAACAAGCGTCTCAACTTACAATGAGCAGTTCTTC

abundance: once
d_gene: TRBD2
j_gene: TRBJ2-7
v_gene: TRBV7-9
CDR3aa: CASSSVRGGAPYEQYF
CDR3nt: TGTGCCAGCAGCTCAGTTAGGGGAGGGGCCCCCTACGAGCAGTACTTC

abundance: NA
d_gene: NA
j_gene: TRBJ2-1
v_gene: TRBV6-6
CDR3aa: CASSYGQSSYNEQFF
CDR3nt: TGTGCCAGCAGTTACGGGCAGAGCTCCTACAATGAGCAGTTCTTC

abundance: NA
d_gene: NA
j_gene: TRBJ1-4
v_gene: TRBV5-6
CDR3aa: CASSREKTPGGILFF
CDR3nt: TGTGCCAGCAGCAGAGAAAAGACTCCGGGCGGGATACTGTTTTTT

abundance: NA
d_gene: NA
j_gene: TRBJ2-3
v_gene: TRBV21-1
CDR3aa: CASSKLVVGDTQYF
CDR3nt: TGTGCCAGCAGCAAACTAGTAGTCGGAGATACGCAGTATTTT

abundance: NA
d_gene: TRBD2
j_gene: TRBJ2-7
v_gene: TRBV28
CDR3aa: CASSRRGGLTYEQYF
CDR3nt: TGTGCCAGCAGCCGACGGGGGGGGTTGACCTACGAGCAGTACTTC

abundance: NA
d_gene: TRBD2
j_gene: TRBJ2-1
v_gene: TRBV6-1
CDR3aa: CASSARVGLAGGPGEQFF
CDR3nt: TGTGCCAGCAGTGCTAGGGTTGGGCTAGCGGGAGGGCCGGGTGAGCAGTTCTTC

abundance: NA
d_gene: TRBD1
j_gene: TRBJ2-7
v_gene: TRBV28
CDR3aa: CASSSGQGGQEQYF
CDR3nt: TGTGCCAGCAGTTCGGGACAGGGCGGGCAAGAGCAGTACTTC

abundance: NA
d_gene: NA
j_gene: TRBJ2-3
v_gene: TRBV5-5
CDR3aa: CASSGRRAQYF
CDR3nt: TGTGCCAGCAGCGGACGTCGAGCGCAGTATTTT

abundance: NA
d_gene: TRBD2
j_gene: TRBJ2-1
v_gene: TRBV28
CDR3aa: CASNSRERGRIYNEQFF
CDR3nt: TGTGCCAGCAATAGCAGGGAGCGCGGGAGGATCTACAATGAGCAGTTCTTC

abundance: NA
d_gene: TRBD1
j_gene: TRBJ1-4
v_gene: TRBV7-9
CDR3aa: CASSSIQGQGCNEKLFF
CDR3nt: TGTGCCAGCAGCTCAATTCAGGGACAGGGGTGTAATGAAAAACTGTTTTTT

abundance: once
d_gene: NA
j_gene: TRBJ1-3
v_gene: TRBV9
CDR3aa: CASSLNVGSSSGNTIYF
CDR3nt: TGTGCCAGCAGCCTCAACGTGGGGTCCTCCTCTGGAAACACCATATATTTT

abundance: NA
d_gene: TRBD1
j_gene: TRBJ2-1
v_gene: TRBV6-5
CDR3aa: CASSWTGVGYNEQFF
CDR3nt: TGTGCCAGCAGTTGGACAGGGGTTGGTTACAATGAGCAGTTCTTC

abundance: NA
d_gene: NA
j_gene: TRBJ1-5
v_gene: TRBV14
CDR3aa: CARVRLGLWDESGVRQPQHF
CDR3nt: TGTGCCAGAGTCCGGCTGGGGCTCTGGGATGAGTCAGGGGTTAGGCAGCCCCAGCATTTT

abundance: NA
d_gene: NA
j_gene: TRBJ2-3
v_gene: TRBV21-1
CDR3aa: CASSATGTGNRGRDTQYF
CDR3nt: TGTGCCAGCAGCGCTACCGGGACAGGGAACCGGGGGAGGGATACGCAGTATTTT

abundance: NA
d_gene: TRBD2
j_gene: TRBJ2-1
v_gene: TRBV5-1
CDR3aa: CASSLPRAGLTYNEQFF
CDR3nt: TGCGCCAGCAGCTTGCCCCGAGCGGGACTTACCTACAATGAGCAGTTCTTC

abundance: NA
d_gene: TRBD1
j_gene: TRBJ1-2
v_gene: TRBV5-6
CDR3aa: CASSPGGQGYGYTF
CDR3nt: TGTGCCAGCAGTCCTGGCGGACAGGGATATGGCTACACCTTC

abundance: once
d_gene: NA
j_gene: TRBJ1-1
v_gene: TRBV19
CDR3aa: CASSIDLGVSTEAFF
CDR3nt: TGTGCCAGTAGTATAGATCTAGGGGTTAGCACTGAAGCTTTCTTT